This paragraph reports one TCR beta chain. The patients all showed relapse after autologous stem cell transplantation, while their brentuximab vedotin exposure varied. This specimen belongs to a study of PD-1 blockade in classical Hodgkin lymphoma. Clones were sequenced by immunoSEQ multiplex PCR, and TCRdb holds only the in-frame ones, with some missing. The sample contains about 13,000 clones, around 77% of which appear only once. With 3 bases clipped from V and 0 bases from J, the junction kept 7 bases outside the gene matches. Per the germline V gene, CDR1 is KGHSH and CDR2 is LQKENI. CDR3 size: 17 residues.

The sequencing here drew on peripheral blood mononuclear cells (PBMCs), taken at baseline. This TCR was sampled from a human donor with classical Hodgkin lymphoma. The chain recombines TRBV18 with TRBJ1-3, with 8 bases aligning to TRBD1. The CDR3 DNA reads as TGTGCCAGCTCACCCCAGACAGGGGCAAGCTCTGGAAACACCATATATTTT. Translated: CASSPQTGASSGNTIYF.